Here is one T cell receptor beta chain with its context. This receptor's antigen is unknown. This could be a read error, since a much larger clone is one nucleotide away. This entry belongs to a study of blood T cell repertoires in COVID-19 (dated by TCRdb to 2020 to 2021). For the study in its entirety: Samples covering the acute and convalescent phases of COVID-19 were provided by collaborators in the United States, Italy and Spain. The material from the prospective study consisted of cDNA or gDNA derived from T cells, B-cell-depleted T cells, or PBMCs. Deeply sampled blood TCRbeta repertoires from subjects exposed to, actively infected with, or recovered from COVID-19 were included in the dataset. The repertoires were released in a freely available public database meant as a resource for research on the immune response to SARS-CoV-2. Samples were obtained from the ongoing ImmuneRACE study (first 160 participants) and from 1,254 subjects provided by 6 global collaborators. Sample metadata almost always included a de-identified subject ID, COVID-19 status, age in years and sex. Where available, HLA class I and class II types were taken from metadata supplied by the sample provider and were not determined by assay-based typing. The full study reports these points: The amount of clinical and demographic metadata varied by source and participant and was provided uncurated.

TCRbeta CDR3 regions were amplified from genomic DNA using the immunoSEQ Assay, a bias-controlled multiplex PCR. As for how the authors treated the data: The number of nucleated cells in each sample was estimated by amplification of reference gene primers within the assay. Sequence reads were collapsed and filtered to measure the absolute abundance of every unique TCRbeta CDR3 rearrangement. Productive Simpson clonality was computed per sample as the square root of Simpson's diversity index over productive rearrangements. TCRdb obtained this table from immuneACCESS and retained in-frame rearrangements with V and J assigned. These tables miss some clones; where compared with another copy, unresolved V genes account for less than half of the shortfall, and the remainder is unexplained. Clone size and the V and J calls come from that table; the DNA yielded D and trimming. The sample includes roughly 300,000 clones, with approximately 90% observed a single time. About 9.4% of the sample comes from the top ten.

In the prospective study, participants were about 18 to 89 years old, resided in about two dozen geographic areas of the United States, and were enrolled through a virtual design. To assign participants to cohorts, the prospective study relied on clinical history that participants themselves reported in a screening survey and a study questionnaire. ImmuneRACE Cohort 3 recovered participants were defined by two consecutive negative NP/OP PCR tests, healthcare professional clearance, or symptom resolution. In the prospective study, whole blood, serum and a nasopharyngeal or oropharyngeal swab were collected from each participant by mobile phlebotomists. Over an approximately 2-month period, participants in the prospective study had the option of providing additional blood draws and questionnaires. Blood samples from the prospective study were shipped frozen or at room temperature prior to DNA extraction.

The sequenced sample was PBMCs or T cells enriched from blood (not recorded which). The origin of this receptor is a woman between 18 and 29 years old who had recovered from COVID-19.

Read as DNA, the sequence is TGTGCCAGCAGCTTAGGTGGGACAGTGAACACTGAAGCTTTCTTT. Translation gives CASSLGGTVNTEAFF. This chain is built from TRBV7-6 and TRBJ1-1; 7 bases in the middle match TRBD1. The CDR3 covers 15 residues, taking in both the cysteine and the phenylalanine. Just CDR3 DNA is preserved here, 45 bases in frame from base 1. CDR1 SGHVS and CDR2 FNYEAQ were looked up in the germline V gene. V is trimmed back by 1 base and J by 0 bases, and the junction contains 2 bases that no gene match accounts for. The variable domain in full, with residues beyond the CDR3 obtained from the reference TRBV7-6 and TRBJ1-1 genes, is GAGVSQSPRYKVTKRGQDVALRCDPISGHVSLYWYRQALGQGPEFLTYFNYEAQQDKSGLPNDRFSAERPEGSISTLTIQRTEQRDSAMYRCASSLGGTVNTEAFFGQGTRLTVV.